These T cell receptor beta chains were read from a single sample in a study of cytomegalovirus exposure and HLA in healthy donors. Profiling relied on immunoSEQ multiplex PCR, and the TCRdb table lists in-frame clones only, not all of them. The sample contains 130,000 or so clones, approximately 74% of which appear only once. Sequenced: PBMCs. These receptors were collected from a male donor in good health and CMV-seronegative. CDR3s include the opening cysteine and the closing phenylalanine or tryptophan. A D gene is named only where the DNA matches it firmly. The listing skips clone size in some rows; elsewhere it reads once, few, many or a size class.

>TRBJ2-2|.|TRBV11-3|.
CASRAYSGSNTGELFF
TGTGCCAGCAGGGCCTACAGCGGGTCGAACACCGGGGAGCTGTTTTTT
>TRBJ1-1|.|TRBV6-1|.
CAGQGYRSTEAFF
TGTGCCGGTCAGGGGTATAGGAGCACTGAAGCTTTCTTT
>TRBJ2-7|.|TRBV7-2|few
CASSLDKQYEQYF
TGTGCCAGCAGCTTGGACAAACAATACGAGCAGTACTTC
>TRBJ2-7|.|TRBV7-2|.
CASSLHRFPTSYEQYF
TGTGCCAGCAGCTTACACCGCTTCCCCACATCCTACGAGCAGTACTTC
>TRBJ2-3|.|TRBV19|.
CASSPGASLTDTQYF
TGTGCCAGCTCCCCAGGGGCTAGCCTGACAGATACGCAGTATTTT
>TRBJ1-1|.|TRBV7-3|.
CASRTALPRQENTEAFF
TGTGCCAGCAGAACCGCCCTGCCGCGCCAGGAGAACACTGAAGCTTTCTTT
>TRBJ1-5|.|TRBV7-9|few
CASSLPGFGQPQHF
TGTGCCAGCAGCTTACCAGGGTTCGGTCAGCCCCAGCATTTT
>TRBJ1-1|.|TRBV29-1|.
CSVRLRLRKDTEAFF
TGCAGCGTTCGATTGAGACTTAGGAAGGACACTGAAGCTTTCTTT
>TRBJ2-3|.|TRBV28|.
CASSFSRGNTDTQYF
TGTGCCAGCAGTTTTTCCCGCGGGAACACAGATACGCAGTATTTT
>TRBJ2-3|.|TRBV30|.
CAWEGDGQTDTQYF
TGTGCCTGGGAGGGTGACGGACAGACAGATACGCAGTATTTT
>TRBJ2-1|TRBD2|TRBV7-6|.
CASSAVLAAPPNEQFF
TGTGCCAGCAGCGCCGTCCTAGCGGCCCCCCCCAATGAGCAGTTCTTC
>TRBJ2-7|TRBD2|TRBV10-3|few
CAISDSTSGGMRYEQYF
TGTGCCATCAGTGACAGCACTAGCGGGGGGATGCGCTACGAGCAGTACTTC
>TRBJ2-5|TRBD2|TRBV5-4|.
CASSRQSGGTQYF
TGTGCCAGCAGCAGACAGTCGGGAGGGACCCAGTACTTC
>TRBJ1-1|.|TRBV10-3|.
CAISVKGHGTEAFF
TGTGCCATCAGTGTTAAGGGGCATGGCACTGAAGCTTTCTTT
>TRBJ1-1|.|TRBV28|.
CASSLEDTLEAFF
TGTGCCAGCAGTTTAGAGGACACCCTTGAAGCTTTCTTT
>TRBJ1-2|.|TRBV7-8|.
CASTREGVLNYGYTF
TGTGCCAGCACCCGAGAGGGGGTCCTTAACTATGGCTACACCTTC
>TRBJ1-4|.|TRBV4-3|.
CASSQVMGGVNEKLFF
TGCGCCAGCAGCCAAGTTATGGGGGGGGTAAATGAAAAACTGTTTTTT
>TRBJ2-1|.|TRBV11-2|.
CASSSITEAPGFF
TGTGCCAGCAGCTCCATTACGGAGGCCCCCGGGTTCTTC
>TRBJ2-1|.|TRBV7-2|.
CASSLSVSVSEQFF
TGTGCCAGCAGCTTATCTGTTTCCGTGAGTGAGCAGTTCTTC
>TRBJ2-2|.|TRBV15|.
CATSPRGVRTGELFF
TGTGCCACCAGTCCCAGGGGAGTTCGCACCGGGGAGCTGTTTTTT
>TRBJ2-7|TRBD1|TRBV7-3|.
CASSLTPTGPYEQYF
TGTGCCAGCAGCTTAACGCCGACAGGGCCATACGAGCAGTACTTC
>TRBJ1-2|.|TRBV5-4|.
CASSLAGLPGGYTF
TGTGCCAGCAGCCTGGCGGGCTTACCAGGGGGCTACACCTTC
>TRBJ2-1|.|TRBV5-1|few
CASSRGDRASYNEQFF
TGCGCCAGCAGCCGAGGCGACAGAGCCTCCTACAATGAGCAGTTCTTC
>TRBJ2-7|TRBD2|TRBV27|.
CASSLGIAGDEQYF
TGTGCCAGCAGTTTGGGGATAGCGGGAGACGAGCAGTACTTC
>TRBJ1-2|.|TRBV4-3|.
CASSQDSRVEGYGYTF
TGCGCCAGCAGCCAAGACAGCAGGGTGGAGGGCTATGGCTACACCTTC
>TRBJ2-3|TRBD2|TRBV7-3|.
CASSLGLAGMTDTQYF
TGTGCCAGCAGCTTGGGACTAGCGGGGATGACAGATACGCAGTATTTT
>TRBJ2-2|.|TRBV14|.
CASSRQTVNTGELFF
TGTGCCAGCAGCCGACAGACAGTTAACACCGGGGAGCTGTTTTTT
>TRBJ1-1|.|TRBV18|.
CASSPSGGRTEAFF
TGTGCCAGCTCACCATCCGGGGGACGAACTGAAGCTTTCTTT
>TRBJ2-1|.|TRBV6-4|.
CASSHNSGSSYNEQFF
TGTGCCAGCAGTCACAATAGCGGTAGCTCCTACAATGAGCAGTTCTTC
>TRBJ1-3|.|TRBV21-1|.
CASSLFWVRGINTIYF
TGTGCCAGCAGCCTATTCTGGGTTAGGGGCATAAACACCATATATTTT
>TRBJ1-2|.|TRBV30|.
CAWSVLRGNQGYTF
TGTGCCTGGAGTGTACTCAGGGGAAACCAGGGCTACACCTTC
>TRBJ2-3|TRBD1|TRBV19|.
CASSIGQGRPDTQYF
TGTGCCAGTAGTATAGGACAGGGACGCCCAGATACGCAGTATTTT
>TRBJ1-6|.|TRBV6-4|.
CASSDSAGSSGSPLHF
TGTGCCAGCAGTGACTCGGCAGGCTCAAGTGGTTCACCCCTCCACTTT
>TRBJ2-7|.|TRBV9|.
CASSVNSGSSYEQYF
TGTGCCAGCAGCGTTAATAGTGGGAGCTCCTACGAGCAGTACTTC
>TRBJ1-3|.|TRBV9|.
CASSVGGEKDTIYF
TGTGCCAGCAGCGTAGGGGGGGAGAAAGACACCATATATTTT
>TRBJ2-3|TRBD1|TRBV7-2|.
CASSFRQGVADTQYF
TGTGCCAGCAGCTTCCGGCAGGGGGTAGCAGATACGCAGTATTTT
>TRBJ2-7|.|TRBV5-1|.
CASSTRDSLEQYF
TGCGCCAGCAGCACAAGGGACTCCCTGGAGCAGTACTTC
>TRBJ2-4|TRBD1|TRBV29-1|few
CSVRTGVDIQYF
TGCAGCGTGAGGACAGGGGTAGACATTCAGTACTTC
>TRBJ2-7|TRBD1|TRBV13|.
CASSPGQGVYEQYF
TGTGCCAGCAGCCCGGGACAGGGGGTCTACGAGCAGTACTTC
>TRBJ2-7|.|TRBV2|.
CASSEFPGQTRYEQYF
TGTGCCAGCAGTGAATTTCCCGGACAGACTCGCTACGAGCAGTACTTC
>TRBJ1-3|.|TRBV29-1|.
CSAIRGSGNTIYF
TGCAGCGCCATCAGGGGTTCTGGAAACACCATATATTTT
>TRBJ1-5|.|TRBV12-2|.
CASRLDRGTNQPQHF
TGTGCAAGTCGCTTGGACCGGGGAACTAATCAGCCCCAGCATTTT
>TRBJ2-2|.|TRBV4-2|.
CASSQDLTNTGELFF
TGTGCCAGCAGCCAAGATCTAACGAACACCGGGGAGCTGTTTTTT
>TRBJ1-1|TRBD1|TRBV27|.
CASSSRDRGNSEAFF
TGTGCCAGCAGTTCTCGGGACAGGGGAAACTCTGAAGCTTTCTTT
>TRBJ2-3|TRBD2|TRBV7-9|.
CASSLAIAGINTDTQYF
TGTGCCAGCAGCTTAGCTATAGCGGGAATAAACACAGATACGCAGTATTTT
>TRBJ1-1|TRBD1|TRBV5-1|.
CASSKGQGDTEAFF
TGCGCCAGCAGCAAGGGACAGGGTGACACTGAAGCTTTCTTT
>TRBJ1-2|TRBD1|TRBV6-5|.
CASSRADRGEYGYTF
TGTGCCAGCAGCAGGGCGGACAGGGGCGAGTATGGCTACACCTTC
>TRBJ2-2|TRBD2|TRBV7-8|.
CASSFPLAAGTGELFF
TGTGCCAGCAGCTTCCCCCTAGCGGCCGGCACCGGGGAGCTGTTTTTT
>TRBJ1-5|TRBD1|TRBV28|.
CASSDRGRQPQHF
TGTGCCAGCAGTGACAGGGGGCGTCAGCCCCAGCATTTT
>TRBJ1-6|TRBD1|TRBV30|.
CAWSAPAQGGVSPLHF
TGTGCCTGGAGTGCCCCGGCTCAGGGGGGAGTGTCACCCCTCCACTTT
>TRBJ2-3|.|TRBV7-6|.
CASSPVAEIRTDTQYF
TGTGCCAGCAGCCCGGTAGCGGAAATTCGCACAGATACGCAGTATTTT
>TRBJ2-1|.|TRBV7-9|once
CASSLFGGGGNEQFF
TGTGCCAGCAGCTTATTCGGGGGAGGGGGCAATGAGCAGTTCTTC
>TRBJ2-4|.|TRBV15|once
CATSRIRAPGNGAKNIQYF
TGTGCCACCAGCAGAATCCGGGCGCCGGGGAACGGGGCCAAAAACATTCAGTACTTC
>TRBJ1-1|TRBD1|TRBV27|.
CASSPRQGSEAFF
TGTGCCAGCAGTCCAAGACAGGGCTCTGAAGCTTTCTTT
>TRBJ1-5|.|TRBV27|.
CASSSGSYQPQHF
TGTGCCAGCAGTTCCGGTTCCTATCAGCCCCAGCATTTT
>TRBJ2-2|.|TRBV5-6|.
CASSLGPPINTGELFF
TGTGCCAGCAGCTTGGGGCCCCCGATAAACACCGGGGAGCTGTTTTTT
>TRBJ2-2|.|TRBV7-2|.
CASSLWGDPGELFF
TGTGCCAGCAGCTTATGGGGGGACCCCGGGGAGCTGTTTTTT
>TRBJ1-1|.|TRBV5-1|once
CASSLASIPNTEAFF
TGCGCCAGCAGCTTGGCAAGCATACCGAACACTGAAGCTTTCTTT